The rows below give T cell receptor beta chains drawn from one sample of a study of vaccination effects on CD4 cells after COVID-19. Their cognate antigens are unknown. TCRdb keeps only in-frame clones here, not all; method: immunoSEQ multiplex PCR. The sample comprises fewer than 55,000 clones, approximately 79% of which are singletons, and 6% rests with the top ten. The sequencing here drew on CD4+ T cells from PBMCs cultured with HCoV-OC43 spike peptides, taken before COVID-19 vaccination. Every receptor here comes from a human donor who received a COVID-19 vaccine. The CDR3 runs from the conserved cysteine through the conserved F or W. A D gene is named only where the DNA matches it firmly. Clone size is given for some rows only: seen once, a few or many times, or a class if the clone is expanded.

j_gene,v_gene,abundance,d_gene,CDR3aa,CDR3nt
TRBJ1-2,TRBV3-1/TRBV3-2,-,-,CASSRGAAALYGYTF,TGTGCCAGCAGCCGTGGGGCGGCGGCCCTCTATGGCTACACCTTC
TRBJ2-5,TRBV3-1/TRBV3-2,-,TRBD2,CASSPAGGQETQYF,TGTGCCAGCAGCCCAGCGGGGGGGCAAGAGACCCAGTACTTC
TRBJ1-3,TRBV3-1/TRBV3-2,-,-,CASSQIRSSGNTIYF,TGTGCCAGCAGCCAAATTCGGAGCTCTGGAAACACCATATATTTT
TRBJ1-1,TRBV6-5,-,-,CASSDSGPNTEAFF,TGTGCCAGCAGTGACTCGGGGCCGAACACTGAAGCTTTCTTT
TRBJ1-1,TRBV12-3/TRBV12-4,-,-,CASSLSGGAGAFF,TGTGCCAGCAGTTTGAGCGGGGGCGCGGGGGCTTTCTTT
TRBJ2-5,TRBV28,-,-,CASRTFQETQYF,TGTGCCAGCAGGACCTTCCAAGAGACCCAGTACTTC
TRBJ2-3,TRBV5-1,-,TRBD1,CASSFSGGAPTQYF,TGCGCCAGCAGCTTCTCAGGGGGCGCCCCCACGCAGTATTTT
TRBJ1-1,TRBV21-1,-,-,CASSTSLSGTGDVSTEAFF,TGTGCCAGCAGCACTTCTCTCTCCGGGACAGGGGACGTGAGCACTGAAGCTTTCTTT
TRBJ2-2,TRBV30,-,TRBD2,CAWSRGGPNTGELFF,TGTGCCTGGAGCCGCGGGGGGCCAAACACCGGGGAGCTGTTTTTT
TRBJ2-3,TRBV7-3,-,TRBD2,CASSLTTAGASTDTQYF,TGTGCCAGCAGCTTAACGACGGCGGGAGCTAGCACAGATACGCAGTATTTT
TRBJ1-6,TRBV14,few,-,CASSPTLAHSPLHF,TGTGCCAGCAGTCCGACCCTGGCCCATTCACCCCTCCACTTT
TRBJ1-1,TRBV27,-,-,CASSSRLSPEAFF,TGTGCCAGCAGTTCCCGTCTAAGTCCTGAAGCTTTCTTT
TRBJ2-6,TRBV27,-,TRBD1,CASRTGVLPGANVLTF,TGTGCCAGCAGGACAGGGGTACTTCCTGGGGCCAACGTCCTGACTTTC
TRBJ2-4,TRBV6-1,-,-,CASSEWRRELLNIQYF,TGTGCCAGCAGTGAATGGAGGCGGGAACTGCTAAACATTCAGTACTTC
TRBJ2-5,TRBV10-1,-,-,CASSSGQDLETQYF,TGCGCCAGCAGTAGCGGGCAGGACCTTGAGACCCAGTACTTC
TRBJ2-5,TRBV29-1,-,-,CSARYQETQYF,TGCAGCGCAAGGTACCAAGAGACCCAGTACTTC
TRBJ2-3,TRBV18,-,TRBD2,CASSPVSGGGTDTQYF,TGTGCCAGCTCACCGGTCAGCGGGGGAGGCACAGATACGCAGTATTTT
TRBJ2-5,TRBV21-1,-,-,CASSKEGMPGTQYF,TGTGCCAGCAGCAAAGAGGGGATGCCCGGGACCCAGTACTTC
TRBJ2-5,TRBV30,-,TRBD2,CAWSGVAGGLGETQYF,TGTGCCTGGAGTGGGGTAGCGGGGGGGCTGGGAGAGACCCAGTACTTC
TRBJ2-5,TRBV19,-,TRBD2,CASRRLASETQYF,TGTGCCAGTAGGCGACTAGCTTCAGAGACCCAGTACTTC
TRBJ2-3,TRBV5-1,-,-,CASSLVAGTPDTQYF,TGCGCCAGCAGCTTGGTGGCGGGTACCCCAGATACGCAGTATTTT
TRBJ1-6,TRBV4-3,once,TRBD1,CASSQEDNRGNSPLHF,TGCGCCAGCAGCCAAGAGGATAACAGGGGGAATTCACCCCTCCACTTT
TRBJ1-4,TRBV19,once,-,CASSIAGSTNEKLFF,TGTGCCAGTAGTATAGCGGGATCAACTAATGAAAAACTGTTTTTT
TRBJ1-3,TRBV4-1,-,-,CASSQVQPRVSQDSRSGNTIYF,TGCGCCAGCAGCCAAGTTCAGCCCCGTGTGTCTCAAGACTCTCGTTCTGGAAACACCATATATTTT
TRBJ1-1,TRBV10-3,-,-,CAISDGAGVEAFF,TGTGCCATCAGTGACGGAGCCGGAGTCGAAGCTTTCTTT
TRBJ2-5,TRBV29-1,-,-,CSVEDLSGIRKTQYF,TGCAGCGTTGAAGATCTTTCGGGGATCAGGAAGACCCAGTACTTC
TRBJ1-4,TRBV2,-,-,CASRGGQRNEKLFF,TGTGCCAGCAGGGGTGGACAGCGTAATGAAAAACTGTTTTTT
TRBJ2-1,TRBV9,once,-,CASSVASGTVYNEQFF,TGTGCCAGCAGCGTAGCGTCCGGGACTGTCTACAATGAGCAGTTCTTC
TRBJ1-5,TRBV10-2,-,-,CASSEVVSNQPQHF,TGCGCCAGCAGTGAGGTGGTTAGCAATCAGCCCCAGCATTTT
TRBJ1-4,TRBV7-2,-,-,CASSRRLAGEKLFF,TGTGCCAGCAGCCGTCGGTTGGCGGGCGAAAAACTGTTTTTT
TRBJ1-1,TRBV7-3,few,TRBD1,CASSRQGEDTEAFF,TGTGCCAGCAGCCGACAGGGGGAGGACACTGAAGCTTTCTTT
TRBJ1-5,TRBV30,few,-,CAWTRGLGQPQHF,TGTGCCTGGACGAGGGGATTGGGTCAGCCCCAGCATTTT
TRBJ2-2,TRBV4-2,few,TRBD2,CASSQPSGGDTGELFF,TGTGCCAGCAGCCAACCTAGCGGGGGGGACACCGGGGAGCTGTTTTTT
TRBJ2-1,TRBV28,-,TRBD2,CASSLGLVTNEQFF,TGTGCCAGCAGTTTAGGACTAGTAACGAATGAGCAGTTCTTC
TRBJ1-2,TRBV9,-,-,CASRREGAGYTF,TGTGCCAGCAGGCGGGAAGGGGCCGGCTACACCTTC
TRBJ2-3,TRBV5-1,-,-,CASSSSPKGLDTQYF,TGCGCCAGCAGCTCGAGCCCTAAGGGCTTGGATACGCAGTATTTT
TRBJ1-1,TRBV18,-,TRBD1,CASSPWEGAGTEAFF,TGTGCCAGCTCACCATGGGAGGGGGCTGGCACTGAAGCTTTCTTT
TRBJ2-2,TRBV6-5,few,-,CASSSLPSAYTGELFF,TGTGCCAGCAGTTCTTTACCCAGCGCGTACACCGGGGAGCTGTTTTTT
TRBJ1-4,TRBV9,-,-,CASSTSGTIDEKLFF,TGTGCCAGCAGCACAAGCGGGACTATCGATGAAAAACTGTTTTTT
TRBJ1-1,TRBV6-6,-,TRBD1,CASSPRTGMNTEAFF,TGTGCCAGCAGTCCCCGGACAGGGATGAACACTGAAGCTTTCTTT
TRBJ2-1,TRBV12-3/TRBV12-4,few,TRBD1,CASSKTGGNEQFF,TGTGCCAGCAGTAAGACAGGGGGGAATGAGCAGTTCTTC
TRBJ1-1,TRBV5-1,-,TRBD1,CASSLEDRVETEAFF,TGCGCCAGCAGCTTGGAAGACAGGGTAGAAACTGAAGCTTTCTTT
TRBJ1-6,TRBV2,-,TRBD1,CASTGTATNSPLHF,TGTGCCAGCACCGGGACAGCTACAAATTCACCCCTCCACTTT
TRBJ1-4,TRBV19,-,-,CASSIWTTNEKLFF,TGTGCCAGTAGTATTTGGACAACTAATGAAAAACTGTTTTTT
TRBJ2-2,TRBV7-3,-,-,CASSPSGQAGELFF,TGTGCCAGCAGCCCCTCGGGACAAGCCGGGGAGCTGTTTTTT
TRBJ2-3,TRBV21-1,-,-,CASSRSDRCSGTDTQYF,TGTGCCAGCAGCAGATCGGACAGATGTTCTGGCACAGATACGCAGTATTTT
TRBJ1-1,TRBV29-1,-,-,CSVVGILVTEAFF,TGCAGCGTTGTCGGGATATTAGTCACTGAAGCTTTCTTT
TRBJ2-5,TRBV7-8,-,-,CASSLGPRGTQYF,TGTGCCAGCAGCCTGGGACCGAGAGGGACCCAGTACTTC
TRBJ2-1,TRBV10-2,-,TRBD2,CASSESSGEGEQFF,TGCGCCAGCAGTGAGTCTAGCGGGGAGGGTGAGCAGTTCTTC
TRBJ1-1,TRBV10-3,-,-,CAISESVIRGTEAFF,TGTGCCATCAGTGAGTCGGTTATACGAGGCACTGAAGCTTTCTTT
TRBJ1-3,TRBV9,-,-,CASSVETGNTIYF,TGTGCCAGCAGCGTAGAAACTGGAAACACCATATATTTT
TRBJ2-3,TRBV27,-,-,CASSLIAISTDTQYF,TGTGCCAGCAGTTTGATAGCTATTAGCACAGATACGCAGTATTTT
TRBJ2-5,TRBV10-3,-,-,CAISDTTRETQYF,TGTGCCATCAGTGACACGACTCGGGAGACCCAGTACTTC
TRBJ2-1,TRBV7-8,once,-,CTTVAVSYNEQFF,-
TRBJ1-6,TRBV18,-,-,CASSPPQGLNSPLHF,TGTGCCAGCTCACCACCGCAGGGCCTTAATTCACCCCTCCACTTT
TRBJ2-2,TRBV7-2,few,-,CASILGGNTGELFF,TGTGCCAGCATCCTAGGGGGGAACACCGGGGAGCTGTTTTTT
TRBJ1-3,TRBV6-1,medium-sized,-,CASSEKAGWSAGNTIYF,TGTGCCAGCAGTGAAAAGGCAGGTTGGTCGGCTGGAAACACCATATATTTT
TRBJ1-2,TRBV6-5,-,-,CASSTSRGDYGYTF,-
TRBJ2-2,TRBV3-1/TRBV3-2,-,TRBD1,CASSQWTGSNTGELFF,TGTGCCAGCAGCCAATGGACAGGGTCGAACACCGGGGAGCTGTTTTTT
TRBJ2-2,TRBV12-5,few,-,CASALGHTGELFF,TGTGCTAGTGCCCTCGGTCACACCGGGGAGCTGTTTTTT